These 32 T cell receptor beta chains share one sample of origin, sequenced in a study of blood T cell repertoires in COVID-19. Method: immunoSEQ multiplex PCR; TCRdb's copy keeps in-frame clones and lacks some. There are about 440,000 clones in the sample; around nine tenths occur only once, and 4% to 5.5% lies in the top ten. The sample taken for sequencing was peripheral blood. These receptors originate from a woman aged 25 to 45 with acute or convalescent COVID-19.

This clone has just a few counts. As DNA, the CDR3 is TGTGCCAGCAGTCAGGACGAGGGAAGCACTGAAGCTTTCTTT. Its translation: CASSQDEGSTEAFF. The rearrangement uses TRBV5-5 and TRBJ1-1; D remains ambiguous. Between the trimmed V and J ends, which lost 5 bases and 4 bases, there was a span of 15 bases. The CDR3 runs to 14 residues. Germline V CDR1 and CDR2: SGHKS, YYEKEE (reference sequence).

This clone was recorded only once. The genes are TRBV4-2 and TRBJ2-1; no clear D gene. The CDR3 runs to 15 residues. The V end was cut by 0 bases, the J end by 8 bases, with 14 bases between. Germline V gene lookup returns CDR1 LGHNA and CDR2 YNFKEQ. CDR3 region: CASSQEFKMFYEQFF. The CDR3 DNA follows: TGTGCCAGCAGCCAAGAGTTTAAAATGTTTTATGAGCAGTTCTTC.

The chain employs TRBV27 and TRBJ1-5; a possible D gene is TRBD1 (6 bases). Germline CDR1 MNHEY, CDR2 SMNVEV (reference sequence). This CDR3 region has 14 residues. The ends were cut back, 6 bases at V and 5 bases at J, with 14 bases in the middle. As DNA, the CDR3 is TGTGCCAGCAGAACTGGGGACAAATATCAGCCCCAGCATTTT. Translating gives CASRTGDKYQPQHF.

The chain couples TRBV6-5 to TRBJ2-3; TRBD1 matches 7 bases. Germline V gene data show CDR1 as MNHEY and CDR2 as SVGAGI. With V trimmed by 6 bases and J by 4 bases, 10 bases remained unmatched. The CDR3 is made up of 15 amino acids. Written as DNA, the CDR3 is TGTGCCAGCAGAGCCTCTAGACAGGGCCCAGATACGCAGTATTTT. This codes for CASRASRQGPDTQYF.

The chain combines TRBV29-1 with TRBJ2-1; the match to TRBD1 covers 9 bases. The CDR3 sequence is 14 residues long. Germline lookup yields CDR1 SQVTM and CDR2 ANQGSEA. V gave up 5 bases and J gave up 6 bases; unmatched junction bases: 8. CDR3 residues: CSVTTGGDGNEQFF. CDR3 nucleotides: TGCAGCGTTACGACAGGGGGGGACGGCAATGAGCAGTTCTTC.

This clone showed up just once. The CDR3 here is CASSLVRYAEAFF. The CDR3 DNA reads as TGCGCCAGCAGCTTGGTCAGGTATGCTGAAGCTTTCTTT. The chain joins TRBV5-1 to TRBJ1-1, with D hard to call. Deletions cut 0 bases from V and 6 bases from J, with 9 bases between. Per germline, CDR1 SGHRS and CDR2 YFSETQ. The length of the CDR3 is 13 residues.

This clone occurred once. The rearrangement uses TRBV12-3 or TRBV12-4 and TRBJ1-2, with a possible D match to TRBD1 (6 bases). The CDR3 spans 12 residues. Trimming removed 5 bases from V and 8 bases from J, with 12 bases in between. CDR3: CASSLRGSGYTF. The DNA of the CDR3 is TGTGCCAGCAGTCTCAGGGGATCCGGCTACACCTTC.

The chain carries TRBV18 and TRBJ2-2; D possibly corresponds to TRBD2 (5 bases). The CDR3 consists of 15 residues. The germline V gene has CDR1 KGHSH and CDR2 LQKENI. Trimming pared 3 bases from V and 0 bases from J, leaving 8 bases between. CDR3: CASSPGLANTGELFF. The CDR3 nucleotides read TGTGCCAGCTCACCTGGACTGGCGAACACCGGGGAGCTGTTTTTT.

This chain links TRBV18 with TRBJ1-3, with a tentative D call TRBD1 (5 bases). The V gene's germline CDR1 is KGHSH and CDR2 LQKENI. The CDR3 runs to 19 residues. V shed 1 base and J shed 2 bases, with 21 bases lying between them. CDR3 sequence: CASSPRETDTILAGNTIYF. The CDR3 nucleotides are TGTGCCAGCTCACCACGCGAGACAGATACAATACTTGCTGGAAACACCATATATTTT.

This chain connects TRBV5-1 to TRBJ2-2; 7 bases fit TRBD1. The CDR3 spans 12 residues. V gave up 4 bases and J gave up 10 bases; unmatched junction bases: 4. From germline, CDR1 is SGHRS and CDR2 YFSETQ. The CDR3 DNA reads TGCGCCAGCAGCCCGGGGACAGTGGAGCTGTTTTTT. Its protein product is CASSPGTVELFF.

This clone was detected ten times or more. The chain is built from TRBV4-2 and TRBJ2-3; 13 positions agree with TRBD2. J gave up 6 bases and V 4 bases, and 4 bases lay outside the gene matches. The germline CDR1 and CDR2 sequences are LGHNA and YNFKEQ. This CDR3 spans 15 amino acids. CDR3 nucleotide sequence: TGTGCCAGCAGCCCAGGGACTAGCGGGGTGGATACGCAGTATTTT. Translated: CASSPGTSGVDTQYF.

The chain joins TRBV25-1 to TRBJ1-1; TRBD1 matches at 8 bases. CDR1 and CDR2 (germline): MGHDK, SYGVNS. CDR3 length equals 16 residues. V shed 6 bases and J 2 bases; nucleotides not matched to a gene: 11. As DNA, the CDR3 is TGTGCCAGCAGCGATCATTCGGGACAGGCAAACACTGAAGCTTTCTTT. This translates into CASSDHSGQANTEAFF.

V is TRBV20-1 and J is TRBJ2-7, with D possibly TRBD1 on 6 matching bases. The CDR3 is 11 residues long. Germline V gene data show CDR1 as DFQATT and CDR2 as SNEGSKA (reference sequence). Between the trimmed V and J ends, which lost 4 bases and 5 bases, there was a span of 9 bases. The DNA for the CDR3 is TGCAGTGCTACTAACAGGGACGAGCAGTACTTC. It encodes CSATNRDEQYF.

The chain couples TRBV7-3 to TRBJ2-2; the D is unclear. The CDR3 is 12 residues long. CDR1 and CDR2 (germline): SGHTA, FQGTGA. V was trimmed by 4 bases and J by 6 bases, leaving 6 bases between them. The CDR3 sequence is CASSSVSGELFF. In DNA form, the CDR3 reads TGTGCCAGCAGCTCCGTTTCCGGGGAGCTGTTTTTT.

The J gene is TRBJ2-1, the V gene TRBV27; TRBD2 aligns across 9 bases. This CDR3 has 15 residues. Trimming took 5 bases from V and 3 from J; bases not matched to a gene: 5. Germline lookup yields CDR1 MNHEY and CDR2 SMNVEV (reference sequence). This CDR3 is CASSVAGAYYNEQFF. The CDR3 coding sequence is TGTGCCAGCAGTGTAGCGGGGGCCTACTACAATGAGCAGTTCTTC.

V and J are TRBV7-2 and TRBJ1-5; 7 nucleotides line up with TRBD1. J lost 5 bases, V lost 5 bases, and 6 bases had no gene match. From germline, CDR1 is SGHTA and CDR2 FQGNSA. The CDR3 is made up of 14 amino acids. CDR3 in amino acids: CASSIRTGDQPQHF. The DNA of the CDR3 is TGTGCCAGCAGCATCCGGACAGGTGATCAGCCCCAGCATTTT.

CDR3 in amino acids: CAWSVRGDGEQFF. CDR3 nucleotide sequence: TGTGCCTGGAGTGTACGCGGGGATGGTGAGCAGTTCTTC. J is TRBJ2-1 and V is TRBV30; weak D call: TRBD2 (6 bases). The CDR3 spans 13 residues. Germline assignment: CDR1 GTSNPN and CDR2 SVGIG (reference sequence). V lost 0 bases and J lost 9, with 12 bases in between.

The rearrangement links TRBV18 to TRBJ1-4; D call uncertain. Germline CDR1 and CDR2: KGHSH and LQKENI. The germline V and J ends were trimmed by 2 bases and 8 bases, with 15 bases remaining between them. CDR3 size: 15 residues. The CDR3 DNA reads as TGTGCCAGCTCACCAACCGGGTCCCTTGGAGAAAAACTGTTTTTT. Amino acid sequence: CASSPTGSLGEKLFF.

V is TRBV4-1 and J is TRBJ1-4, with D unresolved. The germline V and J ends were trimmed by 1 base and 0 bases, with 12 bases remaining between them. This CDR3 comprises 17 residues. Germline assignment: CDR1 MGHRA and CDR2 YSYEKL. For the CDR3, the DNA is TGCGCCAGCAGCCAAGCTCTTCTTGGCACAACTAATGAAAAACTGTTTTTT. Protein product: CASSQALLGTTNEKLFF.

The chain combines TRBV5-1 with TRBJ2-2; D unresolved. The CDR3 contains 14 residues. With 2 bases removed from V and 4 bases from J, the gap between germline ends came to 9 bases. Germline values: CDR1 SGHRS, CDR2 YFSETQ. The DNA of the CDR3 is TGCGCCAGCAGCTTTGTCAGAAGCACCGGGGAGCTGTTTTTT. Residues: CASSFVRSTGELFF.

This clone has only a few counts. The chain's CDR3 is CASSLERGDTQYF. CDR3 DNA sequence: TGTGCCAGCAGTTTAGAAAGGGGGGATACGCAGTATTTT. This rearrangement joins TRBV27 to TRBJ2-3; weak D call: TRBD1 (6 bases). In germline, CDR1 is MNHEY, CDR2 SMNVEV (reference sequence). Trimming cost V 2 bases and J 6 bases, with 9 bases left between them. This CDR3 has 13 residues.

The CDR3 sequence: CASSQVLAPHEQYF. The CDR3 DNA is TGTGCCAGCAGCCAGGTTTTAGCTCCCCACGAGCAGTACTTC. The chain recombines TRBV3-1 (or the pseudogene TRBV3-2) with TRBJ2-7; no definite D call. This CDR3 is built from 14 residues. V was pared by 3 bases and J by 5 bases, with 14 bases between. The V gene's germline CDR1 is LGHDT and CDR2 YNNKEL (reference sequence).

The chain has TRBV28 and TRBJ1-2; D remains ambiguous. Between the trimmed V and J ends, which lost 7 bases and 2 bases, there was a span of 11 bases. CDR3 length: 13 amino acids. Germline V gene data show CDR1 as MDHEN and CDR2 as SYDVKM. The CDR3 region has the DNA TGTGCCAGCACCCTAGGTGGGAACTATGGCTACACCTTC. This sequence encodes CASTLGGNYGYTF.

V gene TRBV11-2 combines with J gene TRBJ2-1; 7 bases map to TRBD1. The CDR3 runs to 15 residues. Germline trimming cut 4 bases from V and 7 bases from J; bases unmatched to any gene: 10. The germline V gene encodes CDR1 SGHAT and CDR2 FQNNGV. CDR3 coding DNA: TGTGCCAGCAGCTCGGACAGGCGACTGGGGAATGAGCAGTTCTTC. Translation: CASSSDRRLGNEQFF.

The gene calls are TRBV2 and TRBJ1-2; 8 bases agree with TRBD1. The CDR3 has 15 amino acids. The junction had 8 bases not matched to a gene; V was cut back by 7 bases and J by 1 base. Germline V CDR1 and CDR2: SNHLY, FYNNEI. CDR3 sequence reads: CASIEQGGINYGYTF. CDR3 DNA sequence: TGTGCCAGCATCGAACAGGGGGGGATTAACTATGGCTACACCTTC.

CDR3 in amino acids: CASSATQRQGTNYGYTF. CDR3 nucleotide sequence: TGTGCCAGCAGCGCCACCCAGAGACAGGGGACGAACTATGGCTACACCTTC. This chain links TRBV9 with TRBJ1-2; TRBD1 matches at 8 bases. The junction had 12 bases not matched to a gene; V was cut back by 3 bases and J by 2 bases. The CDR3 consists of 17 residues. Germline V lookup: CDR1 SGDLS, CDR2 YYNGEE.

The chain has TRBV28 and TRBJ1-6; weak D call: TRBD1 (5 bases). The germline CDR1 and CDR2 sequences are MDHEN and SYDVKM. The CDR3 covers 18 residues. Trimming shortened V by 8 bases and J by 0 bases, and 20 bases separated the two germline ends. Here the CDR3 DNA reads TGTGCCAGCGTTGGGGTCCAGGGAAAGGTCTCCTATAATTCACCCCTCCACTTT. This codes for CASVGVQGKVSYNSPLHF.

The chain couples TRBV18 to TRBJ1-5; 8 bases map to TRBD1. The ends lost 3 bases at V and 5 bases at J; junction bases unmatched: 3. This CDR3 is built from 14 residues. CDR1 is KGHSH, CDR2 LQKENI, per germline. CDR3: CASSPQQGDQPQHF. CDR3 nucleotides: TGTGCCAGCTCACCTCAACAGGGGGATCAGCCCCAGCATTTT.

DNA for the CDR3: TGTGCCAGCAGTGAAGGTGGACTAGCGGCAGATACGCAGTATTTT. This gives the protein CASSEGGLAADTQYF. J is TRBJ2-3 and V is TRBV9, with 10 bases that match TRBD2. The CDR3 runs 15 residues. Looked up from germline, CDR1 is SGDLS and CDR2 is YYNGEE. V dropped 5 bases and J dropped 4; count of bases not matched to a gene: 7.

The CDR3 DNA is TGTGCCACCAGTGGGACAGGGTCTAAGCCCCAGCATTTT. Translated: CATSGTGSKPQHF. The genes are TRBV24-1 and TRBJ1-5; 8 bases align to TRBD1. Trimming at V came to 5 bases and at J to 8 bases, leaving 4 bases not matched to a gene. The CDR3 is 13 residues long. Per the germline V gene, CDR1 is KGHDR and CDR2 is SFDVKD.

This chain uses TRBV9 with TRBJ2-1; D may be TRBD1 (6 bases). The CDR3 has 13 amino acids. CDR1 and CDR2 (germline): SGDLS, YYNGEE. The V end was cut by 3 bases, the J end by 6 bases, with 10 bases between. CDR3 region: CASSAYRANEQFF. In DNA, the CDR3 is TGTGCCAGCAGCGCTTACAGGGCCAATGAGCAGTTCTTC. The whole variable domain, remainder taken from reference TRBV9 and TRBJ2-1, is DSGVTQTPKHLITATGQRVTLRCSPRSGDLSVYWYQQSLDQGLQFLIQYYNGEERAKGNILERFSAQQFPDLHSELNLSSLELGDSALYFCASSAYRANEQFFGPGTRLTVL.

The chain joins TRBV5-1 to TRBJ1-1, with TRBD1 matching 7 bases. V lost 1 base to trimming and J lost 1 base; unmatched junction nucleotides: 13. Germline CDR1 and CDR2: SGHRS and YFSETQ. The CDR3 contains 18 residues. The DNA of the CDR3 is TGCGCCAGCAGCTTGAACCGACAGGGAGTGGGGCGGAACACTGAAGCTTTCTTT. Residues: CASSLNRQGVGRNTEAFF.